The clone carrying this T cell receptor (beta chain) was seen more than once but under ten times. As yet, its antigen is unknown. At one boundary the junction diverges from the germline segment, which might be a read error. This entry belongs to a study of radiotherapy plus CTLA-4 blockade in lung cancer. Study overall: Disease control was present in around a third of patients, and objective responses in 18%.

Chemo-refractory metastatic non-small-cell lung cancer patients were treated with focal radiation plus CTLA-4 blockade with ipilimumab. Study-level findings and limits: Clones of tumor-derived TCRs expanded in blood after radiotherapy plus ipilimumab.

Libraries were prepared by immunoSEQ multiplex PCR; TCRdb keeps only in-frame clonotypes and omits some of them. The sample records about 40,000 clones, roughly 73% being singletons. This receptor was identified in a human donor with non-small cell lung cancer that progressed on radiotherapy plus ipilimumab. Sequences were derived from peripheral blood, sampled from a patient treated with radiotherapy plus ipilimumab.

The CDR3 DNA reads as TGTGCCAGCAGCATAGCCGGGACAGGGGTAGAGACCCAGTACTTC. Amino acid sequence: CASSIAGTGVETQYF. The chain uses TRBV7-2 and TRBJ2-5, with TRBD1 identical over 10 bases. This CDR3 comprises 15 residues. Germline-derived CDR1 and CDR2 are SGHTA and FQGNSA.